Listed below are T cell receptor beta chains from one sample, sequenced in a study of molecular identifiers for immune sequencing clone quantification. TCRdb ran MiXCR on the PCR reads and lists one entry per CDR3 protein. The sample contains around 470,000 distinct CDR3 sequences, about a quarter of which appear only once. Source material: naive CD8+ T cells from blood, with Jurkat cell RNA spiked in. All receptors come from a human donor in good health. Some libraries in this study had Jurkat cell RNA spiked in. Both conserved end residues are part of each CDR3. D genes are given only for firm matches. Only part of the rows carry a size: once, few, many, or a class if the clone is expanded.

J gene | V gene | clone size | D gene | CDR3 DNA | CDR3 protein
TRBJ2-5 | TRBV12-3/TRBV12-4 | many | TRBD1 | TGTGCCAGCAGCGCTGAGGCAGGGGGCGTAGAGACCCAGTACTTC | CASSAEAGGVETQYF
TRBJ1-1 | TRBV5-4 | few | - | TGTGCCAGCAGCTACGGGTTGGCTGAAGCTTTCTTT | CASSYGLAEAFF
TRBJ2-3 | TRBV6-2/TRBV6-3 | few | TRBD1 | TGTGCCAGCAGACGGACGCCCCGGACAGGGATTACAGATACGCAGTATTTT | CASRRTPRTGITDTQYF
TRBJ2-7 | TRBV30 | - | - | TGTGCCCGAAGGGAGGGGGACTACGAGCAGTACTTC | CARREGDYEQYF
TRBJ2-7 | TRBV4-3 | few | TRBD2 | TGCGCCAGCAGCCACGGGACTAGCGGGATCCCCTACGAGCAGTACTTC | CASSHGTSGIPYEQYF
TRBJ1-6 | TRBV25-1 | - | - | TGTGCCAGCAGTGATACAGGGAGCTCCTATAATTCACCCCTCCACTTT | CASSDTGSSYNSPLHF
TRBJ2-7 | TRBV27 | - | TRBD2 | TGTGCCAGCAGCCCCCCTCGAGGGACTAGCGCCTTCAGCTCCTACGAGCAGTACTTC | CASSPPRGTSAFSSYEQYF
TRBJ1-2 | TRBV12-3/TRBV12-4 | - | - | TGTGCCAGCAGCCTAACTACAGGGTCGGGCTATGGCTACACCTTC | CASSLTTGSGYGYTF
TRBJ1-1 | TRBV15 | - | - | TGTGCCACCAGCATAAAACGGATAAACACTAAAGCTTTCTTT | CATSIKRINTKAFF
TRBJ2-2 | TRBV27 | many | - | TGTGCCAGCAGTTTCCTGGCGGTTTCCGGGGAGCTGTTTTTT | CASSFLAVSGELFF
TRBJ2-5 | TRBV7-9 | many | - | TGTGCCAGCAGCTCCGGACTAACGAAAGAGACCCAGTACTTC | CASSSGLTKETQYF
TRBJ2-7 | TRBV6-5 | - | TRBD2 | TGTGCCAGCAGTTACTTCGCGGGGGGTCGGTACGAGCAGTGCTTC | CASSYFAGGRYEQCF
TRBJ2-4 | TRBV7-9 | many | - | TGTGCCAGCAGAGGGAGTGGAAACATTCAGTACTTC | CASRGSGNIQYF
TRBJ2-7 | TRBV7-9 | many | - | TGTGCCAGCAGCTCCCATTGGGGAAACGAGCAGTACTTC | CASSSHWGNEQYF
TRBJ2-7 | TRBV18 | - | TRBD1 | TGTGCCAGCTCACCACCAGTAGGGGGCATCGAGCAGTACTTC | CASSPPVGGIEQYF
TRBJ2-2 | TRBV9 | few | TRBD2 | TGTGCCAGCAGCGCCACCACCGGACTAGCGGGAGGGGTCACCGGGGAGCTGTTTTTT | CASSATTGLAGGVTGELFF
TRBJ2-3 | TRBV2 | few | - | TGTGCCAGCAGTGTGTGGGGGATGGATACGCAGTATTTT | CASSVWGMDTQYF
TRBJ1-5 | TRBV28 | - | - | TGTGCCAGCAGTCTGAGGACAGCTAGCAATCAGCCCCAGCATTTT | CASSLRTASNQPQHF
TRBJ1-3 | TRBV29-1 | few | - | TGCAGCGTTGTAGAGCAGGAGCCAAGTTCTGGAAACACCATATATTTT | CSVVEQEPSSGNTIYF
TRBJ2-3 | TRBV7-9 | - | TRBD2 | TGTGCCAGCAGCTTAGCGGTGGTAGCGGGAGTAACAGATACGCAGTATTTT | CASSLAVVAGVTDTQYF
TRBJ2-3 | TRBV5-4 | many | - | TGTGCCAGCAGCCTCGCGGGGGCTAGCGGAGATACGCAGTATTTT | CASSLAGASGDTQYF
TRBJ2-5 | TRBV7-3 | - | TRBD1 | TGTGCCAGCAGCTTACTAGGGACAGAAGAGACCCAGTACTTC | CASSLLGTEETQYF
TRBJ1-1 | TRBV9 | many | TRBD1 | TGTGCCAGCAGCCCAGTGGGACAGCAAGGCCCGGGGACTGAAGCTTTCTTT | CASSPVGQQGPGTEAFF
TRBJ2-2 | TRBV7-9 | - | - | TGTGCCAGCAGCCTCGTTGACGGGAACACCGGGGAGCTGTTTTTT | CASSLVDGNTGELFF